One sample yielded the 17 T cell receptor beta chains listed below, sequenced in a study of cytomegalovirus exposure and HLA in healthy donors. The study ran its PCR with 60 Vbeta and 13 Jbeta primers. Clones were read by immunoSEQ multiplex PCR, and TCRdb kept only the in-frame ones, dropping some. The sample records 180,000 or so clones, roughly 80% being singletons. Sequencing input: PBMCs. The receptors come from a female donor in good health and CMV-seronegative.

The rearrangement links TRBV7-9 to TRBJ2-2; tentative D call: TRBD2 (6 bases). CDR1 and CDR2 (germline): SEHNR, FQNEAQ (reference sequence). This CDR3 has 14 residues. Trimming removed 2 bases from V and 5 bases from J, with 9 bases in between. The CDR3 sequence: CASSLYRETGELFF. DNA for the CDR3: TGTGCCAGCAGCTTATACCGGGAGACCGGGGAGCTGTTTTTT.

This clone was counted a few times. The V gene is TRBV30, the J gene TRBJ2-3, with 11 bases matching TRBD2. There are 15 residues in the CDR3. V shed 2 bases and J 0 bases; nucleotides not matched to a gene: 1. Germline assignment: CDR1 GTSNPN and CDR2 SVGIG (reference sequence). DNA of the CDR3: TGTGCCTGGAGTAGACTAGCGGGGAGCACAGATACGCAGTATTTT. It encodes CAWSRLAGSTDTQYF.

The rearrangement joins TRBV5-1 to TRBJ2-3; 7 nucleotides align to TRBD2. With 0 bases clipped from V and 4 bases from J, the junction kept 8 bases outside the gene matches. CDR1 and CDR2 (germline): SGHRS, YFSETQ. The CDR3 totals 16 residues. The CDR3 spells CASSLGLAISPDTQYF. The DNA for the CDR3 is TGCGCCAGCAGCTTGGGACTAGCCATATCTCCAGATACGCAGTATTTT.

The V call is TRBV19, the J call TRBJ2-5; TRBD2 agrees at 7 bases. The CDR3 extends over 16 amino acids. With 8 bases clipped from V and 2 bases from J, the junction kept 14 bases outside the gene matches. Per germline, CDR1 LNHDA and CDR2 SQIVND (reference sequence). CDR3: CASALGGLASQETQYF. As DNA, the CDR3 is TGTGCCAGTGCCCTCGGGGGGTTAGCGTCTCAAGAGACCCAGTACTTC.

CDR3 DNA: TGCGCCAGCGGCGGGGGGGAGGGGTGGAATGAGCAGTTCTTC. Translating gives CASGGGEGWNEQFF. The chain has TRBV5-1 and TRBJ2-1, with 9 positions matching TRBD2. V trimming: 7 bases; J trimming: 7 bases; junction bases outside the gene matches: 9. Per germline, CDR1 SGHRS and CDR2 YFSETQ. CDR3 length: 14 amino acids.

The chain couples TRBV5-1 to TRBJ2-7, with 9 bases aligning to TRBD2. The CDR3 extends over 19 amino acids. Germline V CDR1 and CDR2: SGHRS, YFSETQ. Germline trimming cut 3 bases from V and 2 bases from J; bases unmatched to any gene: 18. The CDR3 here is CASSYSSRGSAGGAYEQYF. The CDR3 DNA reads TGCGCCAGCAGCTACTCTTCCAGGGGTTCGGCGGGGGGGGCCTACGAGCAGTACTTC.

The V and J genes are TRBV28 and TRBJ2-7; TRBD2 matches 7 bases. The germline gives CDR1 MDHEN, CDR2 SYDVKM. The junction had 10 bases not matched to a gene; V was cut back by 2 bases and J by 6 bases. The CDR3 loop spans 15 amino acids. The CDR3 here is CASSLLRTRVREQYF. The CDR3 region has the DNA TGTGCCAGCAGTTTACTTAGGACTAGGGTCCGCGAGCAGTACTTC.

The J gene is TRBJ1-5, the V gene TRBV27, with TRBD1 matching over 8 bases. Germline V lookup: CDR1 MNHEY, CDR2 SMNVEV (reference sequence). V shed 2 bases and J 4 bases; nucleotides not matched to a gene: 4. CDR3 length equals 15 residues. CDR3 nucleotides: TGTGCCAGCAGTTTAGGGCAGGGGGCAAATCAGCCCCAGCATTTT. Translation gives CASSLGQGANQPQHF.

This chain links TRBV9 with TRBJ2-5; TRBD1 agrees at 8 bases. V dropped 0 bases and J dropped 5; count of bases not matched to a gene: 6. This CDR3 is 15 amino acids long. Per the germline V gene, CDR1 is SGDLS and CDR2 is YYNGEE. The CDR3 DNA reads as TGTGCCAGCAGCGTAGACCCAGGGGGCGGTGAGACCCAGTACTTC. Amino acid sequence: CASSVDPGGGETQYF.

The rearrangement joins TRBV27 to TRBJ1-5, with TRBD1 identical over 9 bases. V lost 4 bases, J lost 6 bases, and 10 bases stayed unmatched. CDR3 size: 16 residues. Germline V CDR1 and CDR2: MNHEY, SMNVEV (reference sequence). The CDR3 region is CASSSRDRELSQPQHF. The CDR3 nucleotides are TGTGCCAGCAGTTCTAGGGACAGGGAACTCTCTCAGCCCCAGCATTTT.

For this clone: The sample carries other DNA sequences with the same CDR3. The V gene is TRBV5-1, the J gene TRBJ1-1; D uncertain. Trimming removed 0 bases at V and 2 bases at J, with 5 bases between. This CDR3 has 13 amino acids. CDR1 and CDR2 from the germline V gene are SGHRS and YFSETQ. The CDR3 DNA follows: TGCGCCAGCAGCTTGGCTGTTAACACTGAAGCTTTCTTT. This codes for CASSLAVNTEAFF.

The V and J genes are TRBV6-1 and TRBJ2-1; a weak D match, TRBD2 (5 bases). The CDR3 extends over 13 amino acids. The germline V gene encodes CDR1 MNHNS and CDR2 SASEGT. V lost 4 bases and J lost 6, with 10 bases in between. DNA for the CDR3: TGTGCCAGCAGTGTCACTAGTCTCAATGAGCAGTTCTTC. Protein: CASSVTSLNEQFF.

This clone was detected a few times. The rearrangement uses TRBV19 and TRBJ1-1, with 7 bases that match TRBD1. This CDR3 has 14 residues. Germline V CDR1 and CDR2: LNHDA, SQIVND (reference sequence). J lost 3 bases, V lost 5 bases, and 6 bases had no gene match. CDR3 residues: CASSGIDRDTEAFF. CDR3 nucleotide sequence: TGTGCCAGTAGTGGGATAGACAGGGACACTGAAGCTTTCTTT.

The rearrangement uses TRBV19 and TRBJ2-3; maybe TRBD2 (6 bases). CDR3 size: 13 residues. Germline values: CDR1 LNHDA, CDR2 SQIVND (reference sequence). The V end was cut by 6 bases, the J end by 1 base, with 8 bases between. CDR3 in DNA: TGTGCCAGTAGCGGGAGTGGCACAGATACGCAGTATTTT. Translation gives CASSGSGTDTQYF.

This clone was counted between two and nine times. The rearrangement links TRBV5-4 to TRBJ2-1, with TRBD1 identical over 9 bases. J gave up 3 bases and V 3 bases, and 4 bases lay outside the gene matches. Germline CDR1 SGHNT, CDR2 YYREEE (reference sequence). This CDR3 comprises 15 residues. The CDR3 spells CASSSRDRDYNEQFF. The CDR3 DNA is TGTGCCAGCAGCTCCCGGGACAGGGACTACAATGAGCAGTTCTTC.

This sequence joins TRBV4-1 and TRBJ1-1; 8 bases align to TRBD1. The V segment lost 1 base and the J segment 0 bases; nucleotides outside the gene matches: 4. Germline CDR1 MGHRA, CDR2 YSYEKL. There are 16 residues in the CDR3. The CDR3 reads CASSQVSGGLNTEAFF. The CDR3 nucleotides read TGCGCCAGCAGCCAAGTCTCAGGGGGCCTGAACACTGAAGCTTTCTTT.

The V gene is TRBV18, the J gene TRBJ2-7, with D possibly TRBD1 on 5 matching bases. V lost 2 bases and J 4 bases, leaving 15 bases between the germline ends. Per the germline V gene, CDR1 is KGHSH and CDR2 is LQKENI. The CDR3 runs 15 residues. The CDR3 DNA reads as TGTGCCAGCTCACCAGGAGCGTGGGGCCCTTACGAGCAGTACTTC. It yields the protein CASSPGAWGPYEQYF. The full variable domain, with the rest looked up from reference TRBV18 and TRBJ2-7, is NAGVMQNPRHLVRRRGQEARLRCSPMKGHSHVYWYRQLPEEGLKFMVYLQKENIIDESGMPKERFSAEFPKEGPSILRIQQVVRGDSAAYFCASSPGAWGPYEQYFGPGTRLTVT.